These 14 T cell receptor beta chains came from one sample sequenced in a study of blood T cell repertoires in COVID-19. Repertoires were generated with immunoSEQ multiplex PCR, while TCRdb's copy carries only in-frame clones and drops some. The data show hundreds of thousands of clones, around 82% seen once. Sequenced material: peripheral blood. These receptor sequences come from a woman of 80 years or more with active or convalescent COVID-19.

CDR3 loop: CASSLWTGGEQYF. The CDR3 DNA sequence: TGTGCCAGCAGCTTGTGGACAGGGGGCGAGCAGTACTTC. The chain carries TRBV5-6 and TRBJ2-7; 10 positions agree with TRBD1. The CDR3 is 13 residues long. The ends lost 1 base at V and 6 bases at J; junction bases unmatched: 1. CDR1 and CDR2 from the germline V gene are SGHDT and YYEEEE. The full variable domain, rest sourced from reference TRBV5-6 and TRBJ2-7, is DAGVTQSPTHLIKTRGQQVTLRCSPKSGHDTVSWYQQALGQGPQFIFQYYEEEERQRGNFPDRFSGHQFPNYSSELNVNALLLGDSALYLCASSLWTGGEQYFGPGTRLTVT.

The V and J genes are TRBV18 and TRBJ1-5; a possible D gene is TRBD1 (6 bases). The CDR3 loop spans 15 amino acids. Trimming took 0 bases from V and 7 from J, leaving 13 bases between them. Germline CDR1 reads KGHSH; CDR2 reads LQKENI. CDR3 loop: CASSPPGQGLQPQHF. The CDR3 nucleotides read TGTGCCAGCTCACCACCGGGCCAGGGGCTACAGCCCCAGCATTTT.

This chain connects TRBV18 to TRBJ1-1; 8 bases are shared with TRBD1. Germline V gene data show CDR1 as KGHSH and CDR2 as LQKENI. This CDR3 contains 15 residues. V lost 6 bases, J lost 0 bases, and 6 bases stayed unmatched. The CDR3: CASSLAGGVNTEAFF. The CDR3 region has the DNA TGTGCCAGCTCCCTCGCAGGGGGCGTGAACACTGAAGCTTTCTTT.

This clone appeared once. The chain joins TRBV5-1 to TRBJ2-5; 7 nucleotides match TRBD1. Germline loops: CDR1 SGHRS, CDR2 YFSETQ. V was clipped by 2 bases and J by 2 bases; unmatched bases: 9. The CDR3 is 16 amino acids. CDR3 in amino acids: CASSFLGTAFQETQYF. The CDR3 DNA follows: TGCGCCAGCAGCTTTCTTGGGACAGCTTTTCAAGAGACCCAGTACTTC.

The rearrangement joins TRBV7-8 to TRBJ1-2, with D perhaps matching TRBD1 (6 bases). Germline V lookup: CDR1 SGHVS, CDR2 FQNEAQ. The CDR3 runs to 14 residues. The germline V and J ends were trimmed by 2 bases and 5 bases, with 12 bases remaining between them. The CDR3: CASSLSQGIYGYTF. The CDR3 DNA sequence: TGTGCCAGCAGCTTATCTCAGGGGATATATGGCTACACCTTC.

This chain joins TRBV2 and TRBJ2-1, with 9 bases matching TRBD2. The length of the CDR3 is 14 residues. J was trimmed by 10 bases and V by 5 bases; bases with no gene match: 9. Germline assignment: CDR1 SNHLY and CDR2 FYNNEI. The CDR3 DNA follows: TGTGCCAGCAGTTACTTAGCGGGAGAGGACGAGCAGTTCTTC. Its protein is CASSYLAGEDEQFF.

The chain has TRBV5-5 and TRBJ2-2; TRBD2 aligns across 11 bases. There are 16 residues in the CDR3. CDR1 is SGHKS, CDR2 YYEKEE, per germline (reference sequence). J was trimmed by 7 bases and V by 5 bases; bases with no gene match: 10. The DNA for the CDR3 is TGTGCCAGCAGATCTGCCGGGACTAGCGGAGTCGGGGAGCTGTTTTTT. Translating it yields CASRSAGTSGVGELFF. The full variable domain, completed using reference TRBV5-5 and TRBJ2-2, is DAGVTQSPTHLIKTRGQQVTLRCSPISGHKSVSWYQQVLGQGPQFIFQYYEKEERGRGNFPDRFSARQFPNYSSELNVNALLLGDSALYLCASRSAGTSGVGELFFGEGSRLTVL.

This chain uses TRBV3-1 (or the pseudogene TRBV3-2) with TRBJ2-7; 9 nucleotides align to TRBD1. CDR1 and CDR2 from the germline V gene are LGHDT and YNNKEL (reference sequence). The CDR3 extends over 18 amino acids. J gave up 7 bases and V 1 base, and 17 bases lay outside the gene matches. CDR3 residues: CASSQVLTVGQGEGEQYF. CDR3 sequence (DNA): TGTGCCAGCAGCCAAGTCTTGACGGTGGGACAGGGCGAAGGAGAGCAGTACTTC.

This chain links TRBV7-9 with TRBJ1-5; 12 positions match TRBD1. This CDR3 is built from 15 residues. Germline V gene lookup returns CDR1 SEHNR and CDR2 FQNEAQ (reference sequence). Trimming at V came to 5 bases and at J to 13 bases, leaving 12 bases not matched to a gene. CDR3 nucleotides: TGTGCCAGCAGCGGAGGGACAGGGGGCTTGTTGGCTCAGCATTTT. Translated, it gives CASSGGTGGLLAQHF.

As for this clone: Germline is not matched at one junction end, which may reflect a read error. This chain joins TRBV10-3 and TRBJ1-4, with D perhaps TRBD1 (6 bases). Germline CDR1 is ENHRY and CDR2 is SYGVKD. The CDR3 length is 14 residues. CDR3 nucleotides: TGTGCCATCGGGAGAGGGACAACTTATGAAAAACTGTTTTTT. It is translated as CAIGRGTTYEKLFF.

CDR3 amino acids: CASSSIPGQGAILPQQYF. In DNA, the CDR3 is TGTGCCAGCAGCTCCATTCCGGGACAGGGGGCTATCCTCCCCCAGCAGTACTTC. The rearrangement uses TRBV6-2 or TRBV6-3 and TRBJ2-7; the match to TRBD1 covers 12 bases. Germline-derived CDR1 and CDR2 are MNHEY and SVGEGT. This CDR3 contains 18 residues. V gave up 6 bases and J gave up 8 bases; unmatched junction bases: 20.

There are a few counts of this clone. The CDR3 sequence is CASSAGTANEQFF. CDR3 bases: TGTGCCAGCAGTGCGGGGACAGCCAATGAGCAGTTCTTC. The rearrangement links TRBV6-4 to TRBJ2-1; the match to TRBD1 covers 7 bases. Germline V gene sequence: CDR1 MRHNA, CDR2 SNTAGT. This CDR3 contains 13 residues. Trimming removed 4 bases from V and 6 bases from J; junction bases left unmatched: 3.

The chain links TRBV6-5 to TRBJ2-1; maybe TRBD2 (6 bases). CDR3 length: 15 amino acids. Germline CDR1 reads MNHEY; CDR2 reads SVGAGI. The ends were cut back, 0 bases at V and 6 bases at J, with 12 bases in the middle. For the CDR3, the DNA is TGTGCCAGCAGTTACTCGAACCTCGGGAGCAATGAGCAGTTCTTC. It translates to CASSYSNLGSNEQFF.

The rearrangement joins TRBV6-5 to TRBJ1-3, with 7 bases aligning to TRBD1. Germline CDR1 MNHEY, CDR2 SVGAGI. Trimming removed 6 bases from V and 2 bases from J; junction bases left unmatched: 4. This CDR3 spans 14 amino acids. This CDR3 is CASRPRGTGNTIYF. In DNA form, the CDR3 reads TGTGCCAGCAGACCCAGGGGGACTGGAAACACCATATATTTT.